The rows below give T cell receptor beta chains drawn from one sample of a study of T-cell reconstitution after alpha-beta-depleted transplantation in children. Via MiXCR, TCRdb re-called the PCR reads, giving one row per CDR3 protein. The repertoire holds over 100,000 distinct CDR3 sequences, with 7.5% to 9% as singletons. The sample in question was PBMCs, obtained before TCRalphabeta/CD19-depleted stem cell transplant. These receptor sequences come from a boy aged 2 to 9 with acute lymphoblastic leukemia, due to receive a stem cell transplant. The CDR3 runs from the conserved cysteine through the conserved F or W. The D gene is left open where the match is weak. Rows give clone size only sometimes, using once, few, many, or a class for an expanded clone.

CDR3 length	V gene	D gene	clone size	J gene	CDR3 DNA	CDR3 protein
15	TRBV9	TRBD1	-	TRBJ2-5	TGTGCCAGCAGCCTGGGACAGGGCATCTTAGAGACCCAGTACTTC	CASSLGQGILETQYF
13	TRBV5-6	-	-	TRBJ2-1	TGTGCCAGCAGCTGGGACTTTGGCAATGAGCAGTTCTTC	CASSWDFGNEQFF
17	TRBV14	-	few	TRBJ1-2	TGTGCCAGCAGCCAAGACAGGGGAAGGGGATTTGACTATGGCTACACCTTC	CASSQDRGRGFDYGYTF
15	TRBV9	-	-	TRBJ2-2	TGTGCCAGCAACGGGGATGGTTATAGCACCGGGGAGCTGTTTTTT	CASNGDGYSTGELFF
15	TRBV10-3	TRBD1	few	TRBJ2-7	TGTGCCATCAGTGAGGCGGGACAGGCGGCCTACGAGCAGTACTTC	CAISEAGQAAYEQYF
15	TRBV29-1	-	-	TRBJ2-3	TGCAGCGTTGGGCACGTAACGAGCCCCGCAGATACGCAGTATTTT	CSVGHVTSPADTQYF
12	TRBV20-1	-	few	TRBJ1-1	TGCAGTGCTTACAGGGCACAGGGCACAGCTTTCTTT	CSAYRAQGTAFF
15	TRBV7-6	TRBD2	many	TRBJ2-7	TGTGCCAGCAGCTCTACTAGCGGGGGTACCTACGAGCAGTACTTC	CASSSTSGGTYEQYF
14	TRBV15	-	-	TRBJ2-3	TGTGCCACCAGCTGGGCAGGGGAGGCAGATACGCAGTATTTT	CATSWAGEADTQYF
13	TRBV24-1	-	many	TRBJ1-5	TGTGCCACCAGTGATTATCCAGGGCAGCCCCAGCATTTT	CATSDYPGQPQHF
11	TRBV6-6	-	many	TRBJ1-1	TGTGCCCCTTACAGCGGATCTGAAGCTTTCTTT	CAPYSGSEAFF
14	TRBV20-1	TRBD1	many	TRBJ2-3	TGCAGTGCTAGAGATGGGACAGGCACAGATACGCAGTATTTT	CSARDGTGTDTQYF
17	TRBV27	TRBD2	few	TRBJ2-2	TGTGCCAGCAAGGGACTAGCGGGGGGGCTTTATACCGGGGAGCTGTTTTTT	CASKGLAGGLYTGELFF
13	TRBV29-1	-	many	TRBJ2-1	TGCAGCGGTGGGCGTAGCTCCTACAATGAGCAGTTCTTC	CSGGRSSYNEQFF
15	TRBV20-1	TRBD1	few	TRBJ2-1	TGCAGTGCGGTTCAGGGGGCTCCCTCCTACAATGAGCAGTTCTTC	CSAVQGAPSYNEQFF
16	TRBV5-1	TRBD2	many	TRBJ2-3	TGCGCCAGCAGCTTGGGTGCCAGCGGGGGCACAGATACGCAGTATTTT	CASSLGASGGTDTQYF
16	TRBV4-2	TRBD2	many	TRBJ2-2	TGTGCCAGCAGCCAAGATAGCGGGGGGGCCACCGGGGAGCTGTTTTTT	CASSQDSGGATGELFF
17	TRBV20-1	TRBD2	many	TRBJ2-2	TGCAGTGCGGAGCGGCCTAGCGGGGGCCTTGTCACCGGGGAGCTGTTTTTT	CSAERPSGGLVTGELFF
14	TRBV12-3/TRBV12-4	-	-	TRBJ2-3	TGTGCCAGCAGTTCAGCCAGCGGGACAGATACGCAGTATTTT	CASSSASGTDTQYF
15	TRBV20-1	TRBD2	many	TRBJ2-2	TGCAGTGCTGGGACTAGCGGGGGGAACACCGGGGAGCTGTTTTTT	CSAGTSGGNTGELFF
12	TRBV29-1	-	few	TRBJ2-7	TGCAGCGTTGAGGACGGCTCCTACGAGCAGTACTTC	CSVEDGSYEQYF
13	TRBV12-3/TRBV12-4	-	many	TRBJ1-2	TGTGCCAGCAGTCCGCATCCGGAGTATGGCTACACCTTC	CASSPHPEYGYTF
15	TRBV6-2/TRBV6-3	-	-	TRBJ1-1	TGTGCCAGCAGTTCACAAGGACGGGGGAAAACTGAAGCTTTCTTT	CASSSQGRGKTEAFF
12	TRBV9	-	few	TRBJ2-7	TGTGCCAGCAGCGTAAACTTGGGGGAGCAGTACTTC	CASSVNLGEQYF
18	TRBV7-6	TRBD2	-	TRBJ2-3	TGTGCCAGCAGCTTAGGGCTAGCGGGGGCCTGGGGCACAGATACGCAGTATTTT	CASSLGLAGAWGTDTQYF
15	TRBV7-9	TRBD2	many	TRBJ2-3	TGTGCCAGCAGCTACACTGAGCGGGACACAGATACGCAGTATTTT	CASSYTERDTDTQYF
15	TRBV5-1	-	-	TRBJ2-5	TGCGCCAGCAGCTTGACTTCGGGGGGCAGAGAGACCCAGTACTTC	CASSLTSGGRETQYF
13	TRBV4-3	TRBD1	many	TRBJ2-5	TGCGCCAGCAGCCTCGGACAGGGGGGGACCCAGTACTTC	CASSLGQGGTQYF
14	TRBV3-1	TRBD2	many	TRBJ2-7	TGTGCCAGCAGCCAAGCGGGGGGTGCCAACGAGCAGTACTTC	CASSQAGGANEQYF
16	TRBV7-6	-	many	TRBJ2-7	TGTGCCAGCAGCTTAGAGCTGGGGCTTGGCACCTACGAGCAGTACTTC	CASSLELGLGTYEQYF
14	TRBV20-1	-	many	TRBJ2-1	TGCAGTGCTAGTGGGAAGGGCCGTTACAATGAGCAGTTCTTC	CSASGKGRYNEQFF
14	TRBV9	TRBD1	many	TRBJ1-5	TGTGCCAGCAGCGTAGGGACAGGGGGACAGCCCCAGCATTTT	CASSVGTGGQPQHF
15	TRBV4-3	-	few	TRBJ2-1	TGCGCCAGCAGCCAACACGGCCTCGAGGAAGGTGAGCAGTTCTTC	CASSQHGLEEGEQFF
14	TRBV20-1	-	few	TRBJ1-5	TGCAGTGCTAGTGGACAGCTTTACAATCAGCCCCAGCATTTT	CSASGQLYNQPQHF